The rows below give T cell receptor beta chains drawn from one sample of a study of early T cells in non-severe SARS-CoV-2 infection. Via MiXCR, TCRdb re-called the 5' RACE reads, giving one row per CDR3 protein. This sample has more than 90,000 distinct CDR3 sequences; 8% to 13% occur once, and the top ten carry approximately 5.4%. The sample taken for sequencing was whole blood. Source of these receptors: an adult who was a healthcare worker with PCR-confirmed SARS-CoV-2 infection or an uninfected control (not recorded which). The CDR3 runs from the conserved cysteine through the conserved F or W. The order of the fields is D gene, clone size, J gene, V gene, CDR3 DNA, CDR3 protein. The D gene is left open where the match is weak. Rows may omit the clone size; those that give it use once, few, many or a size class.

TRBD2 few TRBJ2-3 TRBV7-8 TGTGCCAGCAGCCTCATTGCGGGAGGGCGAACTAGCACAGATACGCAGTATTTT CASSLIAGGRTSTDTQYF
TRBD1 many TRBJ1-1 TRBV12-5 TGTGCTAGTGGTTCAGGGGGGTGGGCCACTGAAGCTTTCTTT CASGSGGWATEAFF
TRBD1 NA TRBJ2-5 TRBV29-1 TGCAGCGCTGACAGGGGAGGAAGCGAGACCCAGTACTTC CSADRGGSETQYF
NA NA TRBJ2-2 TRBV27 TGTGCCAGCAGTCTCGTGTGGTCGACCGGGGAGCTGTTTTTT CASSLVWSTGELFF
NA many TRBJ2-1 TRBV7-9 TGTGCCAGCAGCTTAGTTGGGTCGGATGAGCAGTTCTTC CASSLVGSDEQFF
NA few TRBJ2-1 TRBV7-9 TGTGCCAGCAGCTTAGGGCGGAACGACAATGAGCAGTTCTTC CASSLGRNDNEQFF
TRBD2 many TRBJ2-1 TRBV9 TGTGCCAGCGGACAGGGGACTAGCGGGTGGGATGAGCAGTTCTTC CASGQGTSGWDEQFF
NA few TRBJ2-7 TRBV11-2 TGTGCCAGCAGCTATGTCCGGGGCAACTACGAGCAGTACTTC CASSYVRGNYEQYF
TRBD1 NA TRBJ1-1 TRBV12-3/TRBV12-4 TGTGCCAGCGTACGGGACAGGGCCCCTGAAGCTTTCTTT CASVRDRAPEAFF
TRBD2 NA TRBJ2-3 TRBV6-2/TRBV6-3 TGTGCCAGCAGGCTTAGCGGGACGAGGACAGATACGCAGTATTTT CASRLSGTRTDTQYF
NA many TRBJ1-2 TRBV6-1 TGTGCCAGCAGTGAACTCGGGACACCACGCTATGGCTACACCTTC CASSELGTPRYGYTF
NA NA TRBJ1-4 TRBV12-3/TRBV12-4 TGTGCCAGCAGTTTCCCGGGACAAACTAATGAAAAACTGTTTTTT CASSFPGQTNEKLFF
NA many TRBJ2-3 TRBV20-1 TGCAGTGCTAGGGGCCATACGGGGGCCCAGTATTTT CSARGHTGAQYF
NA NA TRBJ2-1 TRBV9 TGTGCCAGCAGCGTACCTCCCAACAATGAGCAGTTCTTC CASSVPPNNEQFF
NA few TRBJ1-1 TRBV20-1 TGCAGTGCCGAGAAAGGGATGGGTTTCTTT CSAEKGMGFF
NA once TRBJ2-1 TRBV12-3/TRBV12-4 TGTGCCAGCAGTACACAGGGACCCTACAATGAGCAGTTCTTC CASSTQGPYNEQFF
NA NA TRBJ1-3 TRBV7-2 TGTGCCAGCAGCTTGGGACCGGCTGGAAACACCATATATTTT CASSLGPAGNTIYF
NA few TRBJ1-1 TRBV5-6 TGTGCCAGCAGCTTCTTGGACGCAACCTTCCTATTT CASSFLDATFLF
NA NA TRBJ1-4 TRBV12-5 TGTGCTAGTGGCTATGGGGAGGACAATGAAAAACTGTTTTTT CASGYGEDNEKLFF
NA many TRBJ1-6 TRBV3-1 TGTGCCAGCAGCCCTTATGGGGGGGATTCACCCCTCCACTTT CASSPYGGDSPLHF
NA few TRBJ1-1 TRBV20-1 TGCAGTGCTAGAGTCCCGGGCGGGGGCGAAGCTTTCTTT CSARVPGGGEAFF
NA NA TRBJ2-7 TRBV15 TGTGCCACCAGCTTGGGTAACTACGAGCAGTACTTC CATSLGNYEQYF
TRBD2 many TRBJ2-7 TRBV9 TGTGCCAGCAGCGCAGGGACTAGCGGGAGCCACGAGCAGTACTTC CASSAGTSGSHEQYF
TRBD2 NA TRBJ2-3 TRBV20-1 TGCAGTGCCAGTCGTAGCGGGCCTCCCAGGACGCAGTATTTT CSASRSGPPRTQYF
TRBD2 many TRBJ2-2 TRBV6-1 TGTGCCAGCAGCTCTCCCGTGCTCGGACTAGCGGTAAACACCGGGGAGCTGTTTTTT CASSSPVLGLAVNTGELFF
TRBD1 NA TRBJ2-1 TRBV6-5 TGTGCCAGCAGCCGGGACAGTTACAATGAGCAGTTCTTC CASSRDSYNEQFF
NA NA TRBJ2-5 TRBV6-5 TGTGCCAGCAGTTACTCGCCAGGGGAGACCCAGTACTTC CASSYSPGETQYF
NA many TRBJ2-7 TRBV7-3 TGTGCCAGCAGCCCGAGAGGAGTGTACGAGCAGTACTTC CASSPRGVYEQYF
NA many TRBJ1-1 TRBV3-1 TGTGCCAGCAGCCTCTCTTGGAACAATGAAGCTTTCTTT CASSLSWNNEAFF
NA NA TRBJ2-2 TRBV27 TGTGCCAGCACCCGAGGGGCGGGAATCAACACCGGGGAGCTGTTTTTT CASTRGAGINTGELFF
NA NA TRBJ2-7 TRBV28 TGTGCCAGCAGTTATTCCCCCTCCTACGAGCAGTACTTC CASSYSPSYEQYF
NA few TRBJ1-1 TRBV5-1 TGCGCCAGCAGCCCGTCGGGGGGCCTGTCCACTGAAGCTTTCTTT CASSPSGGLSTEAFF
TRBD1 many TRBJ2-6 TRBV2 TGTGCCAGCAGTGAAGTATCAGGGACAGCGGGGGCCAACGTCCTGACTTTC CASSEVSGTAGANVLTF
NA many TRBJ1-1 TRBV28 TGTGCCAGCAGTTTATTCGAGGATTTCACTGAAGCTTTCTTT CASSLFEDFTEAFF
NA NA TRBJ2-7 TRBV5-1 TGCGCCAGCAGCCCTAGGGACATCTACGAGCAGTACTTC CASSPRDIYEQYF
TRBD1 few TRBJ1-1 TRBV6-1 TGTGCCAGCAGTTCCGGGACAGGGAACACTGAAGCTTTCTTT CASSSGTGNTEAFF
NA few TRBJ2-1 TRBV7-9 TGTGCCAGCAGCCGCCAGACCGTCCGGTTTGCTGAGCAGTTCTTC CASSRQTVRFAEQFF
NA many TRBJ1-2 TRBV4-2 TGTGCCAGCAGCCAAGCCCCGGCAGGGCTAGCTAACTATGGCTACACCTTC CASSQAPAGLANYGYTF
TRBD1 NA TRBJ2-1 TRBV29-1 TGCAGCGTTGGGGACAGTAGGACCTACAATGAGCAGTTCTTC CSVGDSRTYNEQFF
NA many TRBJ2-3 TRBV9 TGTGCCAGCTCGGCGGGAAGTAGCAGAGATACGCAGTATTTT CASSAGSSRDTQYF
NA many TRBJ2-3 TRBV7-9 TGTGCCAGCAGCCCTCAGGCCCGGATGGATACGCAGTATTTT CASSPQARMDTQYF
TRBD1 few TRBJ1-1 TRBV18 TGTGCCAGCTCCCCGGGACAGGTGGGGTTGAGCACTGAAGCTTTCTTT CASSPGQVGLSTEAFF
TRBD1 few TRBJ1-1 TRBV28 TGTGCCAGCAACAGGGGGGCGAACACTGAAGCTTTCTTT CASNRGANTEAFF
NA few TRBJ1-1 TRBV7-9 TGTGCCAGCACCAAGAATTTGAACACTGAAGCTTTCTTT CASTKNLNTEAFF
NA NA TRBJ2-7 TRBV19 TGTGCCAGTAGTATAGATGACGGATTAAGGGAGCAGTACTTC CASSIDDGLREQYF
TRBD1 NA TRBJ2-2 TRBV6-5 TGTGCCAGCGCTGAAGGGACAGGGGGCACCGGGGAGCTGTCTTTT CASAEGTGGTGELSF
TRBD1 NA TRBJ1-6 TRBV28 TGTGCCAGTAATCTTCCGGGACAGGGGGCACATTCACCCCTCCACTTT CASNLPGQGAHSPLHF
TRBD1 few TRBJ2-7 TRBV7-3 TGTGCCAGCAGCTTAACCGGACAGGGACACTACGAGCAGTACTTC CASSLTGQGHYEQYF
NA many TRBJ1-2 TRBV18 TGTGCCAGCTCACCAGACAAGAACTATGGCTACACCTTC CASSPDKNYGYTF
TRBD2 NA TRBJ2-5 TRBV7-8 TGTGCCAGCAGCTTTGGACTAGCGGAAGAGACCCAGTACTTC CASSFGLAEETQYF
NA few TRBJ2-3 TRBV10-3 TGTGCCATCAGTGGGGACCTTGGGGGTAGCACAGATACGCAGTATTTT CAISGDLGGSTDTQYF